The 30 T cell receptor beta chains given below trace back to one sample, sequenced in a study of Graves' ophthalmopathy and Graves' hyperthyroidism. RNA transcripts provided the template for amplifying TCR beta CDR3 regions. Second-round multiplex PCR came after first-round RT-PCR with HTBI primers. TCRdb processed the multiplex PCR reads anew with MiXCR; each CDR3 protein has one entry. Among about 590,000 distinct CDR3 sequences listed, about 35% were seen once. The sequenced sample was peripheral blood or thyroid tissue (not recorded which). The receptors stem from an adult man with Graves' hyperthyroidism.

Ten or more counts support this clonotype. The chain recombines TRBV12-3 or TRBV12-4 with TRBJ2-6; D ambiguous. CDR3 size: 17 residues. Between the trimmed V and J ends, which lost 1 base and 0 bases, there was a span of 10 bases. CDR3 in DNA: TGTGCCAGCAGTTTAGGGCCCTCGGTCTCTGGGGCCAACGTCCTGACTTTC. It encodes CASSLGPSVSGANVLTF.

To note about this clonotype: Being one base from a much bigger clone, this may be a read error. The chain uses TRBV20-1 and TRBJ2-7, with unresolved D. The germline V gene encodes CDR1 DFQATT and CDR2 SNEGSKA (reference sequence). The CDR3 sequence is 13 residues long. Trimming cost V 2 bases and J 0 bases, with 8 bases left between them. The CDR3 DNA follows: TGCAGTGCTAGAAGGTACAGCTCCTACGAGCAGTACTTC. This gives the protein CSARRYSSYEQYF.

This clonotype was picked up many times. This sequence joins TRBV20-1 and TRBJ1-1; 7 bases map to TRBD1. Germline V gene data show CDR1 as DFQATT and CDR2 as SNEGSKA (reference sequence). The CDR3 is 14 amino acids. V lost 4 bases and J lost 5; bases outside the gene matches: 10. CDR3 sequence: CSATGTGVGTEAFF. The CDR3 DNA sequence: TGCAGTGCTACCGGCACAGGGGTTGGGACTGAAGCTTTCTTT.

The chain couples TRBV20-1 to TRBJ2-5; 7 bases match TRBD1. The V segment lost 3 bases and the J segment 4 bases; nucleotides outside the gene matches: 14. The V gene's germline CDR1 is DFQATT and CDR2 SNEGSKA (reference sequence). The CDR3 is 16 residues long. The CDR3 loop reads CSASLPPRQGGETQYF. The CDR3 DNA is TGCAGTGCTAGCCTCCCTCCCCGACAGGGTGGAGAGACCCAGTACTTC.

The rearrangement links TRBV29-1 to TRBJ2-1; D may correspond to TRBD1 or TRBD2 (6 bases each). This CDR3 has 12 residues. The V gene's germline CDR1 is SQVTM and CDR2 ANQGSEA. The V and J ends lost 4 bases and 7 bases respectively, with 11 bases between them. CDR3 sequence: CSVARRGNEQFF. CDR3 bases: TGCAGCGTTGCCAGGAGGGGGAATGAGCAGTTCTTC.

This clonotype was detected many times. Written as DNA, the CDR3 is TGTGCCATCAGTGACTTACGGGGGGAAGCTTTCTTT. Amino acid sequence: CAISDLRGEAFF. The chain joins TRBV10-3 to TRBJ1-1; D possibly corresponds to TRBD1 (5 bases). Per the germline V gene, CDR1 is ENHRY and CDR2 is SYGVKD. Trimming left V 3 bases short and J 8 bases short, with 10 bases between. CDR3 length: 12 residues.

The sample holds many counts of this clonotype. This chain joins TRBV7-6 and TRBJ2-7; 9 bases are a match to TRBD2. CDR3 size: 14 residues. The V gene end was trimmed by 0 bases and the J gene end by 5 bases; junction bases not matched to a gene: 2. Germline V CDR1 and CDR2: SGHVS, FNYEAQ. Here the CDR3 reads CASSLASGGDEQYF. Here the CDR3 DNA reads TGTGCCAGCAGCTTAGCTAGCGGGGGCGACGAGCAGTACTTC. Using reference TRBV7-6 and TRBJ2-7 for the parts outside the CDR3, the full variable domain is GAGVSQSPRYKVTKRGQDVALRCDPISGHVSLYWYRQALGQGPEFLTYFNYEAQQDKSGLPNDRFSAERPEGSISTLTIQRTEQRDSAMYRCASSLASGGDEQYFGPGTRLTVT.

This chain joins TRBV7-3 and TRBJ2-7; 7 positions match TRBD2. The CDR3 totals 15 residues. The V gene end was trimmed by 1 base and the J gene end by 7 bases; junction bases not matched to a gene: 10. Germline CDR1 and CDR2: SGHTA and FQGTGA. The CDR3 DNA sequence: TGTGCCAGCAGCTTAAACCCAGCTAGCGGCGATGAGCAGTACTTC. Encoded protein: CASSLNPASGDEQYF.

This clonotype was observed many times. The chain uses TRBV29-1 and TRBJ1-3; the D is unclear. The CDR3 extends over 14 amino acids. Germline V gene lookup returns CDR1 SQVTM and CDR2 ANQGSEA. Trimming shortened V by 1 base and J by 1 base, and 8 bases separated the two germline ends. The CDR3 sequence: CSVEGGSSGNTIYF. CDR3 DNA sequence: TGCAGCGTTGAAGGAGGGAGTTCTGGAAACACCATATATTTT.

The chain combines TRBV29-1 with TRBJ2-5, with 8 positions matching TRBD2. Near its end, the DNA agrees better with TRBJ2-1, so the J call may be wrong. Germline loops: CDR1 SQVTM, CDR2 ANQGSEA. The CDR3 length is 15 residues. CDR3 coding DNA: TGCAGCGTTGAAAGGCAGCGGGGGCCGTACAATGAGCAGTTCTTC. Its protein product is CSVERQRGPYNEQFF.

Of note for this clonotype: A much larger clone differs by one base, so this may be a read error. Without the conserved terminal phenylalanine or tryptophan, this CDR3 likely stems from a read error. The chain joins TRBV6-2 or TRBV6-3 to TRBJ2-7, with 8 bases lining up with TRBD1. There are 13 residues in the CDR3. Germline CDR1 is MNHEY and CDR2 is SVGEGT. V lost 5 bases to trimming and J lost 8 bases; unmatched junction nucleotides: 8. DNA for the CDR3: TGTGCCAGCAGTGATGGACAGGGATGGAAGCAGTACCTC. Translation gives CASSDGQGWKQYL.

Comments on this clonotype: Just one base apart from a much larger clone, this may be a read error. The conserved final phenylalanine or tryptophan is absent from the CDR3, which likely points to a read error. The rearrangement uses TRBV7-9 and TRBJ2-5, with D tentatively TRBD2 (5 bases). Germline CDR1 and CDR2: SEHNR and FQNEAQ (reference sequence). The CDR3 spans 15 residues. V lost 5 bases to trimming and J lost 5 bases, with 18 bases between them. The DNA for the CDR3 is TGTGCCAGCAGCCTCCCCGGGGTCCTTGGGGAGACCCAGTACCTC. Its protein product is CASSLPGVLGETQYL.

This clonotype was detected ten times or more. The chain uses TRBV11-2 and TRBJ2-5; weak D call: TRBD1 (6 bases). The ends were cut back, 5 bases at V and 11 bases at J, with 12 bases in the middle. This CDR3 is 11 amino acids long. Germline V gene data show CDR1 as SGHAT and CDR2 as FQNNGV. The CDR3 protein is CASSAQGPQYF. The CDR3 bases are TGTGCCAGCAGCGCACAGGGACCGCAGTACTTC.

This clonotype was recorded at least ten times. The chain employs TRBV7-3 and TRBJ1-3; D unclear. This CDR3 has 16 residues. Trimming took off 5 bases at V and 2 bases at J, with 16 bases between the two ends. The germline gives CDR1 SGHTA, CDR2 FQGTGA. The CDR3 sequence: CASSLNGGDTGNTIYF. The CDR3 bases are TGTGCCAGCAGCCTCAATGGCGGGGATACTGGAAACACCATATATTTT.

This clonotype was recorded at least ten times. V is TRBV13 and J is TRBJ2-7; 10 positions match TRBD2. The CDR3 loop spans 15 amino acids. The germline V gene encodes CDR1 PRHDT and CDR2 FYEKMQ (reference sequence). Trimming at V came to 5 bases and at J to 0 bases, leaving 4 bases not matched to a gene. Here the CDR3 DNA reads TGTGCCAGCAGCCTCCGGACTAGCGGCTCCTACGAGCAGTACTTC. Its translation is CASSLRTSGSYEQYF.

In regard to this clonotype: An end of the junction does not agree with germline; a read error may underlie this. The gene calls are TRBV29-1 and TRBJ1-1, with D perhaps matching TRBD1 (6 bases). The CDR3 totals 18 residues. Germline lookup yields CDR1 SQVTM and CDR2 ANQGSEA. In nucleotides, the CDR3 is TGCAGCGTTGAAGATCTTTGGGGGAGGGGGGGTATGAACACTGAGGCTTTCTTT. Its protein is CSVEDLWGRGGMNTEAFF.

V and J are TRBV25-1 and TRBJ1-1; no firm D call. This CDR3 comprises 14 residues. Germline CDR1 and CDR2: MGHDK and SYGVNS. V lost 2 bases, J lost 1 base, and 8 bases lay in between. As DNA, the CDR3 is TGTGCCAGCAGTGAAGGAAAGGGGAACACTGAAGCTTTCTTT. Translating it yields CASSEGKGNTEAFF.

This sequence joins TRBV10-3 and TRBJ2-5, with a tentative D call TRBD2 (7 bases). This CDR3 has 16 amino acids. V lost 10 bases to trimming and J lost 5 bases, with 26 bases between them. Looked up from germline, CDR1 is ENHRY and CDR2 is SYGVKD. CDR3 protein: CARGGPRQGMGETQYF. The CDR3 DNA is TGTGCCAGGGGGGGACCACGGCAGGGGATGGGGGAGACCCAGTACTTC.

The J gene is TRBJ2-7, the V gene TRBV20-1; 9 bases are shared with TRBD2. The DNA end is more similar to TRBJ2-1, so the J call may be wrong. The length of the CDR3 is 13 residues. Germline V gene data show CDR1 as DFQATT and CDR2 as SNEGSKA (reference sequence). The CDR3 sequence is CSAVVAGDNEQFF. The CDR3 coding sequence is TGCAGTGCTGTTGTAGCGGGAGACAATGAGCAGTTCTTC.

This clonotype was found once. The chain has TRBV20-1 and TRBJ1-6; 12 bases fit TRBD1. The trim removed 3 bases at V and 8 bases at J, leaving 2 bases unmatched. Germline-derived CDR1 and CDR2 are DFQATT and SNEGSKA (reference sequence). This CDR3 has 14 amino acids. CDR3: CSARGQGADSPLHF. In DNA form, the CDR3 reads TGCAGTGCTAGGGGACAGGGGGCGGATTCACCCCTCCACTTT.

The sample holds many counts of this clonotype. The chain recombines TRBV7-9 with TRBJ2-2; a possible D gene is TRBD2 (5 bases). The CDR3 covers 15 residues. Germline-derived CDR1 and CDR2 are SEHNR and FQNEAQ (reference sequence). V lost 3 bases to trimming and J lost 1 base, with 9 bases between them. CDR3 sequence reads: CASSLVRENTGELFF. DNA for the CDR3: TGTGCCAGCAGCTTGGTGAGGGAGAACACCGGGGAGCTGTTTTTT.

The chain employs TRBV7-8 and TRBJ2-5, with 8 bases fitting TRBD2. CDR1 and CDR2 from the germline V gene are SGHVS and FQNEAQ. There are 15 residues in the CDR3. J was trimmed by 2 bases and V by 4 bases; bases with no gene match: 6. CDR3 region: CASSSAGDRQETQYF. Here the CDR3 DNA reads TGTGCCAGCAGCTCAGCGGGAGACAGGCAAGAGACCCAGTACTTC. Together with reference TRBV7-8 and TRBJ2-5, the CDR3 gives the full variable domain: GAGVSQSPRYKVAKRGQDVALRCDPISGHVSLFWYQQALGQGPEFLTYFQNEAQLDKSGLPSDRFFAERPEGSVSTLKIQRTQQEDSAVYLCASSSAGDRQETQYFGPGTRLLVL.

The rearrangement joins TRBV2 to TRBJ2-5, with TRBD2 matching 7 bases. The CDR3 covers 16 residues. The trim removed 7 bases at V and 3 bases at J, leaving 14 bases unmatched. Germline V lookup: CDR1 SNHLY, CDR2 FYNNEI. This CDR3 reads CASMVPQTSREETQYF. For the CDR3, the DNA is TGTGCCAGCATGGTGCCACAGACTAGCAGGGAAGAGACCCAGTACTTC.

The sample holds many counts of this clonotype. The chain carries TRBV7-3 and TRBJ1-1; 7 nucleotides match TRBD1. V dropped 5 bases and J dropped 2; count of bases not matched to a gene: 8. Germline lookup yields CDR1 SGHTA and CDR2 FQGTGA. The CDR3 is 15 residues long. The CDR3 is CASSTTGTVNTEAFF. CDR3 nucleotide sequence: TGTGCCAGCAGCACAACCGGGACAGTAAACACTGAAGCTTTCTTT.

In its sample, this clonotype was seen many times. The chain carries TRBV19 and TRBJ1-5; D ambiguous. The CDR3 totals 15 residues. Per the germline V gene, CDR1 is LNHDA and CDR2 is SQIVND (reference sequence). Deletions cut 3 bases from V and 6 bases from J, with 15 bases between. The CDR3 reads CASSINLGLIQPQHF. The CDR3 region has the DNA TGTGCCAGTAGTATTAATCTGGGTTTGATTCAGCCCCAGCATTTT.

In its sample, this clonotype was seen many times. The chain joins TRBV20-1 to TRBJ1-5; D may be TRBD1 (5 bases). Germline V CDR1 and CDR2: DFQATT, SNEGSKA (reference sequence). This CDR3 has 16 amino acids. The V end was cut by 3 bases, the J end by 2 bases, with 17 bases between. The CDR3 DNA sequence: TGCAGTGCTAGGGGGAGGGGAGTAGGCGGCAATCAGCCCCAGCATTTT. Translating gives CSARGRGVGGNQPQHF.

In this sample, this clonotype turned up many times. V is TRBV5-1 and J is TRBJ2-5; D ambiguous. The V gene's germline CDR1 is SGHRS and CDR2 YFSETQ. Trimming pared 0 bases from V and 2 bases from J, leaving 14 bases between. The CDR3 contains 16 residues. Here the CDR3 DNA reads TGCGCCAGCAGCTTGGTAACGATCTACCAACAAGAGACCCAGTACTTC. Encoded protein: CASSLVTIYQQETQYF.

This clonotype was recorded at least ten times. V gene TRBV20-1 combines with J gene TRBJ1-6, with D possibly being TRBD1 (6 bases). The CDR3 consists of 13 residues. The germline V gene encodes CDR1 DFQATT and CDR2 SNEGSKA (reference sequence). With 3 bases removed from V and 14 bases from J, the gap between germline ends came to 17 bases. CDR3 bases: TGCAGTGCTAGGGACAGTTTTCGAGGGGCCCTCCACTTT. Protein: CSARDSFRGALHF.

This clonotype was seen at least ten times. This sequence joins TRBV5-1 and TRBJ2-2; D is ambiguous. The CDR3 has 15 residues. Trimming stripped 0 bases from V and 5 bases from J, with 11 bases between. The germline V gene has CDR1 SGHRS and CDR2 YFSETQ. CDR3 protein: CASSLGKLGTGELFF. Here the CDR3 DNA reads TGCGCCAGCAGCTTGGGGAAACTTGGGACCGGGGAGCTGTTTTTT.

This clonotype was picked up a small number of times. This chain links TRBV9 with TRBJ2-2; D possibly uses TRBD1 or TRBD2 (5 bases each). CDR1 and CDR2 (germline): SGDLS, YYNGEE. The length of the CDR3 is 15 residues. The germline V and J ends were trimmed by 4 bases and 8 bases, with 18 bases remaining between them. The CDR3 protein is CASSFPGRVGGELFF. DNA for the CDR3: TGTGCCAGCAGCTTCCCGGGACGGGTCGGGGGGGAGCTGTTTTTT.